Below, one T cell receptor (beta chain) is given with its context. This sample stems from a study of blood T cell repertoires in COVID-19. TCRdb's table, derived via immunoSEQ multiplex PCR, lists solely in-frame clones and lacks some. In the table there are 240,000 or so clones, about nine tenths of which are singletons. The V gene lost 4 bases and the J gene lost 5 bases, with 15 bases spanning the gap. The CDR3 length is 15 residues. The germline V gene has CDR1 LGHDT and CDR2 YNNKEL (reference sequence). The source of this sequence is a man between 60 and 75 years old with acute or convalescent COVID-19. This sequence joins TRBV3-1 (or the pseudogene TRBV3-2) and TRBJ2-1; TRBD1 is a possible D gene (7 bases). Sequenced sample: peripheral blood. The chain's CDR3 is CASSPPGGNDNEQFF. The CDR3 DNA is TGTGCCAGCAGCCCCCCAGGGGGGAATGACAATGAGCAGTTCTTC.